This is a list of T cell receptor beta chains from one sample in a study of blood T cell repertoires in COVID-19. Measured with immunoSEQ multiplex PCR; TCRdb has only the in-frame clones, and not every one. The table includes 150,000 to 170,000 clones, about four fifths detected once. The specimen sequenced was peripheral blood. All receptors derive from a woman older than 75 with acute or convalescent COVID-19. Each CDR3 is given with its conserved first and last residue. D genes are given only for firm matches. The size entry is marked missing in some rows and otherwise reads once, few, many or a size class.

J gene: TRBJ1-1
clone size: NA
V gene: TRBV30
D gene: NA
CDR3 protein: CAWSVRVPALGKGTEAFF
CDR3 DNA: TGTGCCTGGAGTGTACGCGTGCCCGCTCTCGGGAAGGGAACTGAAGCTTTCTTT

J gene: TRBJ1-6
clone size: NA
V gene: TRBV6-1
D gene: TRBD1
CDR3 protein: CASSELEGANSPLHF
CDR3 DNA: TGTGCCAGCAGTGAACTGGAGGGGGCAAATTCACCCCTCCACTTT

J gene: TRBJ1-2
clone size: many
V gene: TRBV6-5
D gene: NA
CDR3 protein: CASSYSPQNYGYTF
CDR3 DNA: TGTGCCAGCAGTTACTCTCCCCAGAACTATGGCTACACCTTC

J gene: TRBJ1-4
clone size: NA
V gene: TRBV19
D gene: TRBD1
CDR3 protein: CASTDQGGDEKLFF
CDR3 DNA: TGTGCCAGTACCGACCAGGGGGGAGATGAAAAACTGTTTTTT

J gene: TRBJ2-1
clone size: NA
V gene: TRBV14
D gene: NA
CDR3 protein: CASSQDLKRSSSYNEQFF
CDR3 DNA: TGTGCCAGCAGCCAAGATCTGAAGCGGTCGAGCTCCTACAATGAGCAGTTCTTC

J gene: TRBJ1-2
clone size: NA
V gene: TRBV30
D gene: NA
CDR3 protein: CAWSFLGQSGYTF
CDR3 DNA: TGTGCCTGGAGCTTCCTTGGCCAATCTGGCTACACCTTC

J gene: TRBJ2-3
clone size: once
V gene: TRBV7-2
D gene: NA
CDR3 protein: CASSFNKDTDTQYF
CDR3 DNA: TGTGCCAGCAGTTTTAACAAAGACACAGATACGCAGTATTTT

J gene: TRBJ1-4
clone size: few
V gene: TRBV4-2
D gene: NA
CDR3 protein: CATSRQADNEKLFF
CDR3 DNA: TGTGCCACATCCCGACAGGCCGATAATGAAAAACTGTTTTTT

J gene: TRBJ1-1
clone size: NA
V gene: TRBV18
D gene: NA
CDR3 protein: CASSPRQLENTEAFF
CDR3 DNA: TGTGCCAGCTCACCGCGACAGCTAGAGAACACTGAAGCTTTCTTT

J gene: TRBJ1-3
clone size: NA
V gene: TRBV19
D gene: NA
CDR3 protein: CASTEGSGNTIYF
CDR3 DNA: TGTGCCAGTACGGAGGGGTCTGGAAACACCATATATTTT

J gene: TRBJ1-1
clone size: NA
V gene: TRBV10-3
D gene: NA
CDR3 protein: CAISEMTENTEAFF
CDR3 DNA: TGTGCCATCAGTGAGATGACAGAGAACACTGAAGCTTTCTTT

J gene: TRBJ1-1
clone size: NA
V gene: TRBV7-9
D gene: NA
CDR3 protein: CASSATQGTEAFF
CDR3 DNA: TGTGCCAGCAGCGCGACCCAGGGGACTGAAGCTTTCTTT

J gene: TRBJ2-5
clone size: NA
V gene: TRBV5-1
D gene: TRBD1
CDR3 protein: CASNLAGTGQETQYF
CDR3 DNA: TGCGCCAGCAACTTGGCTGGGACAGGGCAAGAGACCCAGTACTTC

J gene: TRBJ1-1
clone size: NA
V gene: TRBV14
D gene: TRBD1
CDR3 protein: CASSHLADRAYTEAFF
CDR3 DNA: TGTGCCAGCAGCCATCTTGCGGACAGGGCTTACACTGAAGCTTTCTTT

J gene: TRBJ1-2
clone size: NA
V gene: TRBV6-6
D gene: TRBD1
CDR3 protein: CASSYSTGGTGGYTF
CDR3 DNA: TGTGCCAGCAGTTACTCGACAGGGGGGACTGGTGGCTACACCTTC

J gene: TRBJ2-7
clone size: NA
V gene: TRBV11-2
D gene: TRBD1
CDR3 protein: CASKGAVDEQYF
CDR3 DNA: TGTGCCAGCAAGGGGGCGGTTGACGAGCAGTACTTC

J gene: TRBJ1-3
clone size: NA
V gene: TRBV5-1
D gene: NA
CDR3 protein: CASSLLGTGGSVGNTIYF
CDR3 DNA: TGCGCCAGCAGCTTGCTCGGGACGGGGGGGTCAGTTGGAAACACCATATATTTT

J gene: TRBJ1-1
clone size: NA
V gene: TRBV7-3
D gene: NA
CDR3 protein: CASSLQRAIATEAFF
CDR3 DNA: TGTGCCAGCAGCTTGCAGAGGGCGATTGCCACTGAAGCTTTCTTT

J gene: TRBJ2-2
clone size: once
V gene: TRBV6-4
D gene: TRBD2
CDR3 protein: CASSPFSSGNTGELFF
CDR3 DNA: TGTGCCAGCAGTCCCTTTTCTAGCGGGAACACCGGGGAGCTGTTTTTT

J gene: TRBJ2-1
clone size: NA
V gene: TRBV7-3
D gene: TRBD2
CDR3 protein: CASSPQGLASEQFF
CDR3 DNA: TGTGCCAGCAGCCCTCAGGGACTAGCGAGTGAGCAGTTCTTC

J gene: TRBJ1-1
clone size: NA
V gene: TRBV14
D gene: NA
CDR3 protein: CASRRQGLTEAFF
CDR3 DNA: TGTGCCAGCCGCAGACAAGGCCTCACTGAAGCTTTCTTT

J gene: TRBJ2-3
clone size: NA
V gene: TRBV12-2
D gene: NA
CDR3 protein: CARLNYIADTQYF
CDR3 DNA: TGTGCAAGGCTCAACTATATTGCAGATACGCAGTATTTT

J gene: TRBJ2-5
clone size: few
V gene: TRBV20-1
D gene: NA
CDR3 protein: CSARKSETQYF
CDR3 DNA: TGCAGTGCTAGAAAAAGCGAGACCCAGTACTTC

J gene: TRBJ2-7
clone size: NA
V gene: TRBV11-2
D gene: NA
CDR3 protein: CASSPYRVHEQYF
CDR3 DNA: TGTGCCAGCAGCCCATACAGGGTCCACGAGCAGTACTTC

J gene: TRBJ1-2
clone size: NA
V gene: TRBV10-3
D gene: NA
CDR3 protein: CATTRQSNYGYTF
CDR3 DNA: TGTGCCACCACGAGACAGTCAAACTATGGCTACACCTTC

J gene: TRBJ1-1
clone size: NA
V gene: TRBV2
D gene: TRBD1
CDR3 protein: CASSGTGGYGRVAFF
CDR3 DNA: TGTGCCAGCAGCGGGACAGGGGGTTATGGTCGTGTAGCTTTCTTT

J gene: TRBJ1-2
clone size: NA
V gene: TRBV6-5
D gene: TRBD1
CDR3 protein: CASSPTGDYGYTF
CDR3 DNA: TGTGCCAGCTCCCCGACAGGGGACTATGGCTACACCTTC

J gene: TRBJ2-1
clone size: NA
V gene: TRBV7-2
D gene: TRBD2
CDR3 protein: CASSLRSGASQGSYNEQFF
CDR3 DNA: TGTGCCAGCAGCCTGCGTAGCGGGGCCTCCCAGGGGTCCTACAATGAGCAGTTCTTC

J gene: TRBJ1-5
clone size: NA
V gene: TRBV2
D gene: TRBD1
CDR3 protein: CASRQGQGNPPQHF
CDR3 DNA: TGTGCCAGCAGACAAGGACAGGGAAATCCGCCCCAGCATTTT

J gene: TRBJ1-2
clone size: NA
V gene: TRBV24-1
D gene: NA
CDR3 protein: CATSDGNRDRIGYTF
CDR3 DNA: TGTGCCACCAGTGATGGTAACAGGGATCGTATTGGCTACACCTTC

J gene: TRBJ2-1
clone size: NA
V gene: TRBV3-1/TRBV3-2
D gene: NA
CDR3 protein: CASSPVYSYNEQFF
CDR3 DNA: TGTGCCAGCAGCCCCGTGTACTCCTACAATGAGCAGTTCTTC

J gene: TRBJ2-6
clone size: NA
V gene: TRBV4-3
D gene: NA
CDR3 protein: CASSQDPPQAGANVLTF
CDR3 DNA: TGCGCCAGCAGCCAAGATCCCCCCCAGGCTGGGGCCAACGTCCTGACTTTC

J gene: TRBJ1-5
clone size: NA
V gene: TRBV6-1
D gene: NA
CDR3 protein: CASSEVRVSNQPQHF
CDR3 DNA: TGTGCCAGCAGTGAAGTGAGGGTTAGCAATCAGCCCCAGCATTTT

J gene: TRBJ1-3
clone size: NA
V gene: TRBV5-3
D gene: TRBD1
CDR3 protein: CARSLGQGAQRTIYF
CDR3 DNA: TGTGCCAGAAGCCTAGGACAGGGGGCCCAGAGAACCATATATTTT

J gene: TRBJ1-5
clone size: NA
V gene: TRBV3-1/TRBV3-2
D gene: NA
CDR3 protein: CASSQEEDSFYSNQPQHF
CDR3 DNA: TGTGCCAGCAGCCAAGAGGAAGACAGCTTCTATAGCAATCAGCCCCAGCATTTT

J gene: TRBJ2-5
clone size: NA
V gene: TRBV7-2
D gene: TRBD1
CDR3 protein: CASSSGQGPQETQYF
CDR3 DNA: TGTGCCAGCAGCTCGGGACAGGGTCCCCAAGAGACCCAGTACTTC

J gene: TRBJ2-2
clone size: NA
V gene: TRBV7-8
D gene: NA
CDR3 protein: CASSLNGRNGELFF
CDR3 DNA: TGTGCCAGCAGCTTAAATGGGCGAAACGGGGAGCTGTTTTTT

J gene: TRBJ1-6
clone size: NA
V gene: TRBV27
D gene: NA
CDR3 protein: CASSLHRDGNSPLHF
CDR3 DNA: TGTGCCAGCAGTCTCCACAGGGATGGTAATTCACCCCTCCACTTT

J gene: TRBJ2-5
clone size: NA
V gene: TRBV18
D gene: NA
CDR3 protein: CASSDSLIVSEETQYF
CDR3 DNA: TGTGCCAGCTCAGACTCCCTTATAGTATCTGAAGAGACCCAGTACTTC

J gene: TRBJ1-1
clone size: NA
V gene: TRBV7-2
D gene: NA
CDR3 protein: CASSLVGAGTEAFF
CDR3 DNA: TGTGCCAGCAGCCTTGTGGGTGCGGGCACTGAAGCTTTCTTT

J gene: TRBJ1-5
clone size: NA
V gene: TRBV2
D gene: NA
CDR3 protein: CASSGDGAPVLEPQHF
CDR3 DNA: TGTGCCAGCAGCGGAGACGGAGCCCCCGTATTGGAGCCCCAGCATTTT